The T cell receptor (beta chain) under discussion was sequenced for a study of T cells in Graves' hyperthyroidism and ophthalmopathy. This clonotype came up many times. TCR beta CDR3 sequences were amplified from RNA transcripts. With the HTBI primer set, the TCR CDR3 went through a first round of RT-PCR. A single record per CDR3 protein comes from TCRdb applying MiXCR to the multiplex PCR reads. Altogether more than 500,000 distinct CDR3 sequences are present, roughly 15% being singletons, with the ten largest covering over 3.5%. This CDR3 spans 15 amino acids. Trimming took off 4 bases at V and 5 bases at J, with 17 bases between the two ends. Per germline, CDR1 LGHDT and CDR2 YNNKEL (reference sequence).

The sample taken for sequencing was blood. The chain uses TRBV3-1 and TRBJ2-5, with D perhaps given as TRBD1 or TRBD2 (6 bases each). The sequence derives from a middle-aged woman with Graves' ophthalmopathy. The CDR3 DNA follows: TGTGCCAGCAGCCCGCTCGGGGGCCAGGGGGAGACCCAGTACTTC. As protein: CASSPLGGQGETQYF.